The next 10 T cell receptor beta chains were all read from a single sample in a study of T cell responses to AZD1222 COVID-19 vaccine. The method was immunoSEQ multiplex PCR; TCRdb's version includes in-frame clones alone and lacks a portion of them. This table holds about 110,000 clones, roughly nine tenths found once. The sequenced sample was peripheral blood, obtained 28 days after the second AZD1222 dose. All receptors derive from an adult who received the AZD1222 COVID-19 vaccine.

This clone has a handful of counts. This chain links TRBV7-2 with TRBJ2-7, with 7 bases lining up with TRBD2. CDR1 and CDR2 (germline): SGHTA, FQGNSA. This CDR3 region has 13 residues. With 5 bases clipped from V and 7 bases from J, the junction kept 8 bases outside the gene matches. CDR3 amino acids: CASSAGLVREQYF. The CDR3 region has the DNA TGTGCCAGCAGCGCAGGACTAGTTCGAGAGCAGTACTTC.

CDR3 sequence: CASSSPGQGRETQYF. As DNA, the CDR3 is TGTGCCAGCAGTTCCCCGGGACAGGGAAGGGAGACCCAGTACTTC. The rearrangement joins TRBV28 to TRBJ2-5, with 9 nucleotides matching TRBD1. Unmatched junction bases numbered 8, after V lost 4 bases and J lost 5 bases. The CDR3 consists of 15 residues. The germline CDR1 and CDR2 sequences are MDHEN and SYDVKM. Based on the CDR3 plus reference TRBV28 and TRBJ2-5, the full variable domain is DVKVTQSSRYLVKRTGEKVFLECVQDMDHENMFWYRQDPGLGLRLIYFSYDVKMKEKGDIPEGYSVSREKKERFSLILESASTNQTSMYLCASSSPGQGRETQYFGPGTRLLVL.

This rearrangement joins TRBV19 to TRBJ2-7; a possible D gene is TRBD2 (6 bases). Per the germline V gene, CDR1 is LNHDA and CDR2 is SQIVND (reference sequence). With 9 bases removed from V and 0 bases from J, the gap between germline ends came to 18 bases. The CDR3 length is 15 residues. CDR3 in amino acids: CASSPGGMSSYEQYF. CDR3 nucleotides: TGTGCCAGCAGCCCCGGCGGGATGAGCTCCTACGAGCAGTACTTC.

The chain is built from TRBV7-9 and TRBJ2-7, with TRBD1 matching over 7 bases. CDR1 SEHNR and CDR2 FQNEAQ come from the germline V gene (reference sequence). CDR3 length: 14 amino acids. V lost 6 bases and J lost 2; bases outside the gene matches: 7. The CDR3 region has the DNA TGTGCCAGCAGTAGAACAGGGGCAGCCTACGAGCAGTACTTC. Translation: CASSRTGAAYEQYF.

The rearrangement uses TRBV6-2 or TRBV6-3 and TRBJ2-7; D is possibly TRBD2 (6 bases). Germline loops: CDR1 MNHEY, CDR2 SVGEGT. The V and J ends lost 0 bases and 7 bases respectively, with 13 bases between them. CDR3 length: 14 amino acids. In DNA form, the CDR3 reads TGTGCCAGCAGTTACTCAGGAGGGGCCAAGGAGCAGTACTTC. Translation gives CASSYSGGAKEQYF.

The V gene is TRBV6-4, the J gene TRBJ2-1, with TRBD2 matching over 8 bases. CDR3 length: 15 residues. Germline CDR1 MRHNA, CDR2 SNTAGT. The trim removed 4 bases at V and 7 bases at J, leaving 9 bases unmatched. The CDR3 spells CASSGGSGVTNEQFF. The DNA of the CDR3 is TGTGCCAGCAGTGGGGGTAGCGGGGTGACGAATGAGCAGTTCTTC.

This clone was seen only once. The chain uses TRBV5-5 and TRBJ2-7; D is unresolved. The germline V gene encodes CDR1 SGHKS and CDR2 YYEKEE (reference sequence). Trimming left V 0 bases short and J 3 bases short, with 7 bases between. This CDR3 is 13 amino acids long. CDR3: CASSLVSDYEQYF. The CDR3 nucleotides are TGTGCCAGCAGCTTGGTTTCGGACTACGAGCAGTACTTC.

The rearrangement uses TRBV2 and TRBJ1-2, with D maybe TRBD1 (5 bases). Trimming took 5 bases from V and 8 from J, leaving 15 bases between them. This CDR3 is built from 13 residues. Looked up from germline, CDR1 is SNHLY and CDR2 is FYNNEI. The CDR3 DNA sequence: TGTGCCAGCAGTCTACAGGATGCCTACGGCTACACCTTC. It is translated as CASSLQDAYGYTF.

The chain combines TRBV30 with TRBJ1-5; D not resolved. The CDR3 covers 14 residues. The germline V gene encodes CDR1 GTSNPN and CDR2 SVGIG (reference sequence). The V gene lost 2 bases and the J gene lost 2 bases, with 10 bases spanning the gap. The CDR3 DNA follows: TGTGCCTGGAGTATCGGGGTTCGCAATCAGCCCCAGCATTTT. Translated: CAWSIGVRNQPQHF.

The chain links TRBV13 to TRBJ1-1; a possible D gene is TRBD1 (5 bases). The V end was cut by 4 bases, the J end by 3 bases, with 15 bases between. The germline gives CDR1 PRHDT, CDR2 FYEKMQ (reference sequence). The CDR3 loop spans 15 amino acids. CDR3: CASSSDDRGYTEAFF. The CDR3 DNA reads as TGTGCCAGCAGCTCGGACGACAGAGGCTACACTGAAGCTTTCTTT.